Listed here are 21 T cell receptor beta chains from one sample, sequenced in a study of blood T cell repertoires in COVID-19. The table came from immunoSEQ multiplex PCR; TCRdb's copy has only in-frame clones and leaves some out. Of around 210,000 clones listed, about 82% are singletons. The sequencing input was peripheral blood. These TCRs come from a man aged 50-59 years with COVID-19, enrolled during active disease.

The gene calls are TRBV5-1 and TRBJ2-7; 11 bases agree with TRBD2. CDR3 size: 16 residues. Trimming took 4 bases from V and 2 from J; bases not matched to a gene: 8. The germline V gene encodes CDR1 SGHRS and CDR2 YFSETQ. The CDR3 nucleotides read TGCGCCAGCAGCCCGGCGGCTAGCGGGGGGACCTACGAGCAGTACTTC. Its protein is CASSPAASGGTYEQYF.

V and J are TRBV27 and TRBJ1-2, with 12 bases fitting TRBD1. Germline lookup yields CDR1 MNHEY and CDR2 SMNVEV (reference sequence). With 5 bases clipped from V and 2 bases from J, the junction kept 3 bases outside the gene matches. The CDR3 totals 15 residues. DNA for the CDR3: TGTGCCAGCAGTGCCGGGACAGGGGGCAACTATGGCTACACCTTC. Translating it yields CASSAGTGGNYGYTF.

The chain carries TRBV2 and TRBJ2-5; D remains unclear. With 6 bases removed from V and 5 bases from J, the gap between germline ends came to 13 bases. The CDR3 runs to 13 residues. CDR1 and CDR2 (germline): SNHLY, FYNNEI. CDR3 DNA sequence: TGTGCCAGCAGCGGCTCGGGTTTGGAGACCCAGTACTTC. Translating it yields CASSGSGLETQYF.

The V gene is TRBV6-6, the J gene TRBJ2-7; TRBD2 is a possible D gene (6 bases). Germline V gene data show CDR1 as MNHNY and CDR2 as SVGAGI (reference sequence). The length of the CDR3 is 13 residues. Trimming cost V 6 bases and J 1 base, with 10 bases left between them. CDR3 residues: CASRGTPSYEQYF. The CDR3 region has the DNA TGTGCCAGCAGGGGGACTCCTTCCTACGAGCAGTACTTC.

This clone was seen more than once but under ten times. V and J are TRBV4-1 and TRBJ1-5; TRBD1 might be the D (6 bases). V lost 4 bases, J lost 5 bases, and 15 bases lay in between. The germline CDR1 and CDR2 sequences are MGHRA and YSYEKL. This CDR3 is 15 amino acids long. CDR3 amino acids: CASSPRRAGDQPQHF. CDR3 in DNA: TGCGCCAGCAGCCCTAGGCGGGCAGGGGATCAGCCCCAGCATTTT.

The CDR3 DNA sequence: TGTGCCAGCAGCTCTCAGGGGTCGTCCTACGAGCAGTACTTC. Protein: CASSSQGSSYEQYF. This chain joins TRBV5-5 and TRBJ2-7, with D possibly TRBD1 on 6 matching bases. Germline CDR1 and CDR2: SGHKS and YYEKEE (reference sequence). The V and J ends lost 3 bases and 1 base respectively, with 11 bases between them. The CDR3 spans 14 residues.

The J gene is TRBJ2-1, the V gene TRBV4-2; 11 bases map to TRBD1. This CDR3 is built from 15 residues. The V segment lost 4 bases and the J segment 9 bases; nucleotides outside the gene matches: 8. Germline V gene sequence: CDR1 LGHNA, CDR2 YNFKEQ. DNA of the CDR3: TGTGCCAGCAGCCCGGACAGGGGGCGGGCGAGTGAGCAGTTCTTC. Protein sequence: CASSPDRGRASEQFF.

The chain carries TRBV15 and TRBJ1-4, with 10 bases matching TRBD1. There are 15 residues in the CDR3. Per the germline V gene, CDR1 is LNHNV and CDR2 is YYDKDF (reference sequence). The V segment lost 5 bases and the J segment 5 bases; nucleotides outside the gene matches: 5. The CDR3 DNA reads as TGTGCCACCAGCTTCCCGGGACAGGGGAATGAAAAACTGTTTTTT. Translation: CATSFPGQGNEKLFF.

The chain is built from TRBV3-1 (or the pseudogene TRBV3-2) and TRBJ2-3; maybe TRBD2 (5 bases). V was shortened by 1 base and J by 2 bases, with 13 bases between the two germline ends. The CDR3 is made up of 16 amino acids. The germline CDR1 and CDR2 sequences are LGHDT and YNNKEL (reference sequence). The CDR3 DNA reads TGTGCCAGCAGCCAAGCTTCTAGCCGCCCCACAGATACGCAGTATTTT. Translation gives CASSQASSRPTDTQYF.

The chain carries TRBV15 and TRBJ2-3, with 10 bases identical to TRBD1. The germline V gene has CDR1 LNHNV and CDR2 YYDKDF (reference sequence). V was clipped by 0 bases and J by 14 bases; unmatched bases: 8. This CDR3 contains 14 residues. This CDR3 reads CATSRDRVGQGRYF. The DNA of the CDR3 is TGTGCCACCAGCAGAGATCGAGTGGGACAGGGGAGGTATTTT.

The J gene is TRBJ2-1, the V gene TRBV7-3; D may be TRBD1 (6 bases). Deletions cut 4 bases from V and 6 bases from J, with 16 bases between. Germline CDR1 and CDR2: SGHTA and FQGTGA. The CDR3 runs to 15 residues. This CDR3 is CASSSDRSGGNEQFF. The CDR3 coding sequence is TGTGCCAGCAGCTCTGACAGGTCGGGCGGCAATGAGCAGTTCTTC.

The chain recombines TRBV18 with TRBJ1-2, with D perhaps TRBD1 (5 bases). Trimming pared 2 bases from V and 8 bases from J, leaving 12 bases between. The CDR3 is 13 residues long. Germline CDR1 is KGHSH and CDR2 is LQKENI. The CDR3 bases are TGTGCCAGCTCACCAGACCAGGGTCGAGGCTACACCTTC. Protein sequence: CASSPDQGRGYTF.

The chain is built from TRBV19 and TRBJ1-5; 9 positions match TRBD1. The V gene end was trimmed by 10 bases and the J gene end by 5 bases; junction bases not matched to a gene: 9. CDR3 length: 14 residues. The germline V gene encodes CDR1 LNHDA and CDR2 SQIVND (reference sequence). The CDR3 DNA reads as TGTGCCACCAACAGGGGGCTGGTCGATCAGCCCCAGCATTTT. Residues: CATNRGLVDQPQHF.

CDR3 sequence (DNA): TGTGCCAGCGGGCAGGGGGCCCACAGATCCACGAACACCGGGGAGCTGTTTTTT. It codes for CASGQGAHRSTNTGELFF. J is TRBJ2-2 and V is TRBV7-2; 8 bases line up with TRBD1. V was clipped by 8 bases and J by 0 bases; unmatched bases: 14. The germline CDR1 and CDR2 sequences are SGHTA and FQGNSA. The CDR3 has 18 residues. Variable domain in full (rest from reference TRBV7-2 and TRBJ2-2): GAGVSQSPSNKVTEKGKDVELRCDPISGHTALYWYRQSLGQGLEFLIYFQGNSAPDKSGLPSDRFSAERTGGSVSTLTIQRTQQEDSAVYLCASGQGAHRSTNTGELFFGEGSRLTVL.

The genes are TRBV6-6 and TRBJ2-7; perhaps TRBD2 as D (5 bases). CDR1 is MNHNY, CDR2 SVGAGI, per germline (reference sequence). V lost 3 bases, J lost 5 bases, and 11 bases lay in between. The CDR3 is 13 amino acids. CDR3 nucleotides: TGTGCCAGCAGTTATTCGGGATTGGACGAGCAGTACTTC. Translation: CASSYSGLDEQYF.

The CDR3 here is CASSQDWAGQSYYGYTF. DNA of the CDR3: TGCGCCAGCAGCCAAGATTGGGCGGGACAGTCCTACTATGGCTACACCTTC. The chain links TRBV4-3 to TRBJ1-2; 7 bases are shared with TRBD1. The CDR3 covers 17 residues. V lost 0 bases and J lost 3; bases outside the gene matches: 10. CDR1 is LGHNA and CDR2 is YSLEER in the germline V gene.

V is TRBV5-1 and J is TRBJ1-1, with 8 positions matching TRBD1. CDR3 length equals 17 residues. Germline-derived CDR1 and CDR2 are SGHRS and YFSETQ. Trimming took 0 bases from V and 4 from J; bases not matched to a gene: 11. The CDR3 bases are TGCGCCAGCAGCTTGGCCGGGACAGGTTGGCGTGGCACTGAAGCTTTCTTT. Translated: CASSLAGTGWRGTEAFF.

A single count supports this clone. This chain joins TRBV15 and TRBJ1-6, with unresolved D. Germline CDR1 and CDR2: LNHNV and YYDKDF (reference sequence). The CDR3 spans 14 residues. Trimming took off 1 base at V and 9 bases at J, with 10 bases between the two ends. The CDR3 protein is CATSRGSRGSPLHF. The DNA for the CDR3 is TGTGCCACCAGCAGAGGGTCCCGGGGTTCACCCCTCCACTTT.

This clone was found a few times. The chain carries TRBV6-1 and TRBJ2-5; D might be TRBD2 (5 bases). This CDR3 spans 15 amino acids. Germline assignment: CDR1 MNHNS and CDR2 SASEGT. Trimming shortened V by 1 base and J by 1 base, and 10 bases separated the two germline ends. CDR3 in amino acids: CASSEVTTSQETQYF. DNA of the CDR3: TGTGCCAGCAGTGAAGTAACTACTAGCCAAGAGACCCAGTACTTC.

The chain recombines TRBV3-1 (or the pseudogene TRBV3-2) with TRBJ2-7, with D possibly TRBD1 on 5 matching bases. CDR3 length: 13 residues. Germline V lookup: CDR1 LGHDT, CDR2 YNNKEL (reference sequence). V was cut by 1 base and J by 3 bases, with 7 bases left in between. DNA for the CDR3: TGTGCCAGCAGCCAAGGGACAAACTACGAGCAGTACTTC. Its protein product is CASSQGTNYEQYF.

CDR3 residues: CASSQGQSDNSPLHF. The CDR3, as DNA: TGTGCCAGCAGCCAAGGACAGAGCGATAATTCACCCCTCCACTTT. The rearrangement uses TRBV21-1 and TRBJ1-6; TRBD1, the D gene given by the table, was not confirmed from the DNA. TRBV21-1 is a pseudogene segment. The CDR3 loop spans 15 amino acids.